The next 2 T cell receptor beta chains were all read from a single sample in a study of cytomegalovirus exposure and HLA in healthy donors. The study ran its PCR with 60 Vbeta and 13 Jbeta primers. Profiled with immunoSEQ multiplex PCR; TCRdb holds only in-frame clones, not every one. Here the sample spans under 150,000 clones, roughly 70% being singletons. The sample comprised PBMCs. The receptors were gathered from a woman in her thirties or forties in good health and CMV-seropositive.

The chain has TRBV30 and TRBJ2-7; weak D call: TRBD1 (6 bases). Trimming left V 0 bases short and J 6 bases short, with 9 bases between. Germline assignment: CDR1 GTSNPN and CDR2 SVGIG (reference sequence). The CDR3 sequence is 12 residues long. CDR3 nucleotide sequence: TGTGCCTGGAGTGTACTCAGGGGCGAGCAGTACTTC. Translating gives CAWSVLRGEQYF.

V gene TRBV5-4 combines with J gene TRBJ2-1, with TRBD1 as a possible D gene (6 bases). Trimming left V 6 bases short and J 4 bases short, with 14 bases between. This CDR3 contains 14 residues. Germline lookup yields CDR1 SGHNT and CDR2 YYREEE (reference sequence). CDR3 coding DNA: TGTGCCAGCACCCCCATGACAGGATACAATGAGCAGTTCTTC. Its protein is CASTPMTGYNEQFF.